Presented here are 5 T cell receptor beta chains from one specimen sequenced in a study of cytomegalovirus exposure and HLA in healthy donors. PCR primers comprised 60 Vbeta and 13 Jbeta primers. Only in-frame clones appear in the TCRdb table, and some are missing; sequencing was by immunoSEQ multiplex PCR. This sample has some 150,000 clones, with 75% to 80% found just once. Source material: PBMCs. These TCRs come from a male donor in good health and CMV-seronegative.

The gene calls are TRBV6-5 and TRBJ1-1; 9 positions match TRBD1. Trimming took 6 bases from V and 6 from J; bases not matched to a gene: 11. The germline gives CDR1 MNHEY, CDR2 SVGAGI. The CDR3 runs to 15 residues. CDR3 loop: CASRPYTGGAPEAFF. CDR3 DNA: TGTGCCAGCAGGCCTTACACAGGGGGCGCCCCTGAAGCTTTCTTT.

V usage is TRBV4-2 and J usage is TRBJ1-4; D uncertain. V was shortened by 3 bases and J by 8 bases, with 7 bases between the two germline ends. Looked up from germline, CDR1 is LGHNA and CDR2 is YNFKEQ. This CDR3 is built from 12 residues. DNA of the CDR3: TGTGCCAGCAGCCAGGGCGCCGAAAAACTGTTTTTT. Protein: CASSQGAEKLFF.

The chain joins TRBV18 to TRBJ1-3; D remains unclear. From germline, CDR1 is KGHSH and CDR2 LQKENI. This CDR3 comprises 14 residues. V lost 1 base to trimming and J lost 0 bases, with 4 bases between them. CDR3: CASSPQYSGNTIYF. The CDR3 nucleotides read TGTGCCAGCTCACCACAATACTCTGGAAACACCATATATTTT.

The chain recombines TRBV5-6 with TRBJ2-2; the D is unclear. The CDR3 extends over 15 amino acids. The ends were cut back, 5 bases at V and 2 bases at J, with 13 bases in the middle. From germline, CDR1 is SGHDT and CDR2 YYEEEE. The CDR3 sequence: CASRKIKRNTGELFF. Here the CDR3 DNA reads TGTGCCAGCAGAAAGATTAAGAGAAACACCGGGGAGCTGTTTTTT.

This clone was counted once. This chain links TRBV11-2 with TRBJ2-1, with TRBD2 identical over 7 bases. V trimming: 4 bases; J trimming: 3 bases; junction bases outside the gene matches: 15. Germline V gives CDR1 SGHAT, CDR2 FQNNGV. CDR3 size: 18 residues. This chain's CDR3 is CASSSTPSLATSYNEQFF. CDR3 DNA sequence: TGTGCCAGCAGCTCGACCCCCTCACTAGCGACTAGCTACAATGAGCAGTTCTTC.